This paragraph covers one TCR beta chain sequence. This sample stems from a study of blood T cell repertoires in COVID-19. About the study: The samples span acute and convalescent COVID-19 from the United States, Italy and Spain. PBMCs, B-cell-depleted T cells, or T cells were the source of the cDNA or gDNA that made up the material.

The CDR3 runs 13 residues. Per germline, CDR1 MNHEY and CDR2 SMNVEV (reference sequence). V dropped 9 bases and J dropped 4; count of bases not matched to a gene: 6. In the original workflow: Reference gene primer amplification gave nucleated cell count estimates. Assay: immunoSEQ multiplex PCR; the TCRdb copy retains only in-frame clones and omits some. V, J and clone size were drawn from that table, and D and trimming were deduced from the DNA. This table holds hundreds of thousands of clones, 86% found once. The chain combines TRBV27 with TRBJ1-1; TRBD1 matches at 9 bases. The source of this sequence is a woman aged 50 to 60 who had recovered from COVID-19. The sequenced material came from PBMCs or T cells enriched from blood (not recorded which). The CDR3 is CASQTGGITEAFF. The CDR3 coding sequence is TGTGCCAGTCAGACAGGGGGTATCACTGAAGCTTTCTTT.